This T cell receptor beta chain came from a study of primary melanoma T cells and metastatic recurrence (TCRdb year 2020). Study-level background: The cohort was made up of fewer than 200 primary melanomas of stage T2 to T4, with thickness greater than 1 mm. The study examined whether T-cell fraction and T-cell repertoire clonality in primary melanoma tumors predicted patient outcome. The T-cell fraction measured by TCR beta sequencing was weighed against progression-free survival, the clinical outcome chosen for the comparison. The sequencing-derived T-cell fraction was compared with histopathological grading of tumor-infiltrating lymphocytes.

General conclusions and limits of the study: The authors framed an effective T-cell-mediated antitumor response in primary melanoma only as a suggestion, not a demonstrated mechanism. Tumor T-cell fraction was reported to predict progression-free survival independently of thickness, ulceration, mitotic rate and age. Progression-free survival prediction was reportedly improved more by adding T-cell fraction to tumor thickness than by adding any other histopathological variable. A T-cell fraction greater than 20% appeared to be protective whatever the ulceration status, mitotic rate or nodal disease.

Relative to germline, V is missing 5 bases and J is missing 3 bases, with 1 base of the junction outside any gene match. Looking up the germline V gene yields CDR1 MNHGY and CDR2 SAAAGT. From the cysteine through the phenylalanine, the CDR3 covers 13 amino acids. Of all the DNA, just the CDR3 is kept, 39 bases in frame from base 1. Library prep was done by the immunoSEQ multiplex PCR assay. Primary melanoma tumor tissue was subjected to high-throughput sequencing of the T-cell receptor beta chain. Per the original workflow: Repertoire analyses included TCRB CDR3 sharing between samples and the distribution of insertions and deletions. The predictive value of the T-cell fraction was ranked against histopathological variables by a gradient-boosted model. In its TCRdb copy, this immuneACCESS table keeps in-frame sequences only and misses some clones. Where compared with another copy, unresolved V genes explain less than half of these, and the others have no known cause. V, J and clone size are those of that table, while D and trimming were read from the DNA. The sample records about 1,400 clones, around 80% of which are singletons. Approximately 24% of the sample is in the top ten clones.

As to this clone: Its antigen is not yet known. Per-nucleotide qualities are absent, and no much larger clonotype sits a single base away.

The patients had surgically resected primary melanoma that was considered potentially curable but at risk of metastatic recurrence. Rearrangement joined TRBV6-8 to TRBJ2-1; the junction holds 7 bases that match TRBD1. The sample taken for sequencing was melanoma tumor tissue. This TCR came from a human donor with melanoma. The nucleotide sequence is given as TGTGCCAGCAGTGGGGACAGCTACAATGAGCAGTTCTTC. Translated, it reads CASSGDSYNEQFF.